The 32 T cell receptor beta chains in this list originate from one sample, sequenced in a study of breast tumors, draining lymph nodes, adjacent tissues (dated by TCRdb to between 2015 and 2016). The axillary draining lymph nodes of breast cancer patients were the source of the lymph node samples. The method was multiplex PCR. Instrument used: Illumina HiSeq 2000. In-frame beta chains were kept once TCRdb had trimmed the public reads at Q25 with fastp and called clones with MiXCR. Under each unique CDR3 protein, matching rows form one entry showing the most common genes and DNA. The sample table contains more than 80,000 distinct CDR3 sequences; only one count was recorded for more than 30% of them. The ten top clones hold approximately 5.2% of the sample. Input material: axillary lymph node tissue. The receptors originated from a female donor with breast cancer. Some clones in this sample may be carry-over from other donors' samples.

As for this clonotype: The CDR3 carries no conserved terminal phenylalanine or tryptophan, so it likely arises from a read error. The V gene is TRBV9, the J gene TRBJ1-2; D is uncertain. The germline gives CDR1 SGDLS, CDR2 YYNGEE. This CDR3 comprises 13 residues. Between the trimmed V and J ends, which lost 0 bases and 6 bases, there was a span of 9 bases. For the CDR3, the DNA is TGTGCCAGCAGCGTAGACCACGGGCATGGCTACACCTCC. Residues: CASSVDHGHGYTS.

This clonotype was counted many times. The rearrangement uses TRBV12-3 or TRBV12-4 and TRBJ2-7; 10 bases are shared with TRBD2. The V segment lost 4 bases and the J segment 3 bases; nucleotides outside the gene matches: 3. This CDR3 comprises 14 residues. The CDR3 sequence is CASSWRTSGYEQYF. As DNA, the CDR3 is TGTGCCAGCAGTTGGAGGACTAGCGGCTACGAGCAGTACTTC.

The chain links TRBV27 to TRBJ1-1, with D possibly matching TRBD1 (6 bases). Germline CDR1 and CDR2: MNHEY and SMNVEV (reference sequence). Trimming left V 5 bases short and J 3 bases short, with 10 bases between. The CDR3 sequence is 13 residues long. This chain's CDR3 is CASSTGLDTEAFF. The DNA of the CDR3 is TGTGCCAGCAGTACAGGGCTGGACACTGAAGCTTTCTTT.

For the CDR3, the DNA is TGCAGCGTTGGGGGGGGGCGGGGGGAGACCCAGTACTTC. This gives the protein CSVGGGRGETQYF. This chain uses TRBV29-1 with TRBJ2-5; TRBD2 might be the D (7 bases). Trimming pared 4 bases from V and 5 bases from J, leaving 14 bases between. CDR1 is SQVTM and CDR2 is ANQGSEA in the germline V gene. This CDR3 is built from 13 residues. The whole variable domain, remainder taken from reference TRBV29-1 and TRBJ2-5, is SAVISQKPSRDICQRGTSLTIQCQVDSQVTMMFWYRQQPGQSLTLIATANQGSEATYESGFVIDKFPISRPNLTFSTLTVSNMSPEDSSIYLCSVGGGRGETQYFGPGTRLLVL.

There are a few counts of this clonotype. A much larger clone is a single base away; this may be a read error. V and J are TRBV9 and TRBJ1-2, with D uncertain. CDR3 length equals 15 residues. CDR1 and CDR2 (germline): SGDLS, YYNGEE. The CDR3 DNA reads as TGTGCCAGCAGCCCAACCCAAAACCCTCGGGATGGCTCCACCTTC. Translation: CASSPTQNPRDGSTF.

This chain links TRBV29-1 with TRBJ1-5, with 7 bases matching TRBD1. Germline-derived CDR1 and CDR2 are SQVTM and ANQGSEA. The length of the CDR3 is 18 residues. V lost 5 bases, J lost 3 bases, and 19 bases stayed unmatched. CDR3 amino acids: CSVPSWGRAGTANQPQHF. Written as DNA, the CDR3 is TGCAGCGTTCCCTCTTGGGGGAGGGCCGGGACAGCCAATCAGCCCCAGCATTTT.

This clonotype was recorded at least ten times. This may stem from a read error, because a much larger clone lies one nucleotide away. This chain uses TRBV6-4 with TRBJ2-3; D unresolved. Germline V CDR1 and CDR2: MRHNA, SNTAGT. Trimming removed 5 bases from V and 2 bases from J, with 8 bases in between. This CDR3 is 13 amino acids long. The CDR3 loop is CASSPQFTDTQYF. CDR3 nucleotides: TGTGCCAGCAGTCCCCAATTCACAGATACGCAGTATTTT.

This clonotype was observed many times. The gene calls are TRBV9 and TRBJ1-2, with D possibly matching TRBD1 (5 bases). The CDR3 length is 14 residues. CDR1 and CDR2 (germline): SGDLS, YYNGEE. The V and J ends lost 2 bases and 7 bases respectively, with 15 bases between them. In DNA, the CDR3 is TGTGCCAGCAGCGTGGGGGATGGCGGGGGTGGCTACACCTTC. It encodes CASSVGDGGGGYTF.

This clonotype is classed as medium-sized (0.01 to 0.1%). This chain links TRBV7-3 with TRBJ1-6; 8 bases match TRBD1. Trimming took 5 bases from V and 7 from J; bases not matched to a gene: 1. Germline V lookup: CDR1 SGHTA, CDR2 FQGTGA. The CDR3 is 13 amino acids. CDR3 sequence reads: CASSNRGNSPLHF. As DNA, the CDR3 is TGTGCCAGCAGCAACAGGGGGAATTCACCCCTCCACTTT.

On this clonotype itself: A much larger clone sits a single nucleotide away, making a read error possible. V usage is TRBV7-2 and J usage is TRBJ2-6, with D tentatively TRBD1 or TRBD2 (6 bases each). Per germline, CDR1 SGHTA and CDR2 FQGNSA. The CDR3 spans 15 residues. The CDR3 nucleotides read TGTGCCACTCCTTTTCGGGGGCTTGGGGCCAACGTCCTGCCTTTC. Protein: CATPFRGLGANVLPF.

V gene TRBV2 combines with J gene TRBJ2-1; either TRBD1 or TRBD2 may supply D (5 bases each). The CDR3 loop spans 17 amino acids. Germline V lookup: CDR1 SNHLY, CDR2 FYNNEI. The V and J ends lost 5 bases and 8 bases respectively, with 25 bases between them. This CDR3 reads CASSSYDLSGSIYEQFF. The CDR3 DNA reads as TGTGCCAGCAGTTCGTACGACCTCTCAGGGAGTATATATGAGCAGTTCTTC.

Points on this clonotype: A junction end diverges from the germline sequence, so it may reflect a read error. The chain uses TRBV6-6 and TRBJ1-1; TRBD1 is a possible D gene (5 bases). This CDR3 region has 10 residues. Germline V gene data show CDR1 as MNHNY and CDR2 as SVGAGI (reference sequence). The CDR3, as DNA: TGTACCAGCAGTTACGGGGCAGGGTTCTTT. Encoded protein: CTSSYGAGFF.

This clonotype was seen many times. One end of the junction does not line up with germline, which may come from a read error. This sequence joins TRBV5-1 and TRBJ2-7, with 7 bases matching TRBD2. The CDR3 totals 14 residues. Germline CDR1 reads SGHRS; CDR2 reads YFSETQ. CDR3 protein: CASRLVSGRGEQYF. The CDR3, as DNA: TGCGCCAGCCGCTTGGTCTCGGGGAGGGGCGAGCAGTACTTC. The whole variable domain, filled in from reference TRBV5-1 and TRBJ2-7, reads KAGVTQTPRYLIKTRGQQVTLSCSPISGHRSVSWYQQTPGQGLQFLFEYFSETQRNKGNFPGRFSGRQFSNSRSEMNVSTLELGDSALYLCASRLVSGRGEQYFGPGTRLTVT.

This clonotype occurred many times. The gene calls are TRBV9 and TRBJ2-3; D remains ambiguous. The germline CDR1 and CDR2 sequences are SGDLS and YYNGEE. Trimming took 0 bases from V and 7 from J, leaving 15 bases between them. CDR3 length: 15 amino acids. CDR3 DNA: TGTGCCAGCAGCGTAGTGGCCGGTGAAGGGAATACGCAGTATTTT. Amino acids: CASSVVAGEGNTQYF.

This clonotype was seen many times. The J gene is TRBJ2-7, the V gene TRBV5-6; D perhaps matches TRBD1 (5 bases). V lost 2 bases, J lost 1 base, and 7 bases lay in between. CDR1 is SGHDT and CDR2 is YYEEEE in the germline V gene. CDR3 size: 13 residues. The CDR3 is CASSFQGSYEQYF. The CDR3 bases are TGTGCCAGCAGCTTTCAGGGATCCTACGAGCAGTACTTC.

The count of this clonotype is one. V gene TRBV20-1 combines with J gene TRBJ2-7; 11 bases fit TRBD2. Germline V lookup: CDR1 DFQATT, CDR2 SNEGSKA (reference sequence). The CDR3 spans 15 residues. Trimming at V came to 6 bases and at J to 7 bases, leaving 14 bases not matched to a gene. The CDR3 loop is CSASLAGGLGGEQYF. The CDR3 bases are TGCAGTGCGTCTCTAGCGGGAGGACTGGGCGGGGAGCAGTACTTC.

There are many counts of this clonotype. The chain employs TRBV4-1 and TRBJ1-2; D is uncertain. This CDR3 contains 15 residues. Germline values: CDR1 MGHRA, CDR2 YSYEKL. Trimming took 1 base from V and 2 from J, leaving 11 bases between them. The CDR3: CASSQVLGDNYGYTF. The CDR3 DNA sequence: TGCGCCAGCAGCCAAGTCCTGGGAGACAACTATGGCTACACCTTC.

This clonotype was seen ten or more times. V and J are TRBV6-1 and TRBJ2-5, with TRBD1 as a possible D gene (6 bases). V was cut by 6 bases and J by 4 bases, with 12 bases left in between. Germline assignment: CDR1 MNHNS and CDR2 SASEGT. This CDR3 has 13 amino acids. The CDR3 protein is CASRPQGLETQYF. For the CDR3, the DNA is TGTGCCAGCAGACCACAGGGTTTAGAGACCCAGTACTTC.

This clonotype has ten or more counts. This chain joins TRBV20-1 and TRBJ1-5, with 7 nucleotides matching TRBD1. The CDR3 runs 16 residues. Losses at the gene ends were 1 base for V and 4 bases for J; bases not matched to a gene: 10. Per the germline V gene, CDR1 is DFQATT and CDR2 is SNEGSKA (reference sequence). CDR3: CSARVPGQLLNQPQHF. The CDR3, as DNA: TGCAGTGCTAGAGTACCGGGACAGCTTTTAAATCAGCCCCAGCATTTT.

This clonotype was detected a few times. A read error may explain this, as a much larger clone is one base away. This rearrangement joins TRBV6-5 to TRBJ1-5, with TRBD1 matching 8 bases. CDR3 length: 12 amino acids. Unmatched junction bases numbered 7, after V lost 5 bases and J lost 13 bases. From germline, CDR1 is MNHEY and CDR2 SVGAGI. This CDR3 reads CASSHDRGTQHF. The DNA for the CDR3 is TGTGCCAGCAGTCACGACAGGGGAACGCAGCATTTT.

In its sample, this clonotype was seen many times. A much larger clone is a single base away; this may be a read error. The rearrangement joins TRBV7-9 to TRBJ2-5; the D gene is possibly TRBD1 (6 bases). The CDR3 is 15 amino acids. Germline V gene sequence: CDR1 SEHNR, CDR2 FQNEAQ (reference sequence). CDR3 region: CASSHIQGTQETQHF. The CDR3 nucleotides are TGTGCCAGCAGCCATATTCAGGGGACCCAAGAGACCCAGCACTTC.

The chain joins TRBV10-2 to TRBJ2-1; D ambiguous. The CDR3 spans 15 residues. V was cut by 1 base and J by 0 bases, with 7 bases left in between. From germline, CDR1 is WSHSY and CDR2 SAAADI. CDR3 sequence (DNA): TGCGCCAGCAGTGAGTTATCCGTCTCCTACAATGAGCAGTTCTTC. Protein product: CASSELSVSYNEQFF.

This clonotype was observed at least ten times. The rearrangement links TRBV4-3 to TRBJ1-6, with 8 positions matching TRBD1. Trimming at V came to 1 base and at J to 8 bases, leaving 13 bases not matched to a gene. The CDR3 contains 18 residues. CDR1 and CDR2 from the germline V gene are LGHNA and YSLEER. The CDR3: CASSQAPPLGTGYSPLHF. For the CDR3, the DNA is TGCGCCAGCAGCCAAGCTCCGCCCCTCGGGACAGGTTATTCACCCCTCCACTTT.

The V and J genes are TRBV4-3 and TRBJ1-2; perhaps TRBD1 as D (5 bases). Between the trimmed V and J ends, which lost 1 base and 5 bases, there was a span of 8 bases. The CDR3 has 13 amino acids. Germline CDR1 LGHNA, CDR2 YSLEER. CDR3 nucleotides: TGCGCCAGCAGCCAAGTAGGGGAGTATGGCTACACCTTC. Translation: CASSQVGEYGYTF.

This clonotype was recorded at least ten times. V gene TRBV28 combines with J gene TRBJ1-5; no clear D gene. The V end was cut by 5 bases, the J end by 5 bases, with 10 bases between. Germline V gives CDR1 MDHEN, CDR2 SYDVKM. This CDR3 spans 13 amino acids. DNA of the CDR3: TGTGCCAGCAGTAGAATGACGGATCAGCCCCAGCATTTT. Encoded protein: CASSRMTDQPQHF.

The chain recombines TRBV6-2 or TRBV6-3 with TRBJ1-2; no firm D call. Trimming pared 0 bases from V and 6 bases from J, leaving 20 bases between. CDR3 length equals 17 residues. Germline V gene lookup returns CDR1 MNHEY and CDR2 SVGEGT. CDR3 region: CASSYSRAGRTYDGYTF. The CDR3 region has the DNA TGTGCCAGCAGTTACTCGAGGGCGGGTAGGACCTATGATGGCTACACCTTC.

This clonotype was counted many times. The V and J genes are TRBV7-2 and TRBJ2-3; D call uncertain. The V and J ends lost 2 bases and 3 bases respectively, with 15 bases between them. The CDR3 is made up of 16 amino acids. Per germline, CDR1 SGHTA and CDR2 FQGNSA. The CDR3 sequence is CASSLLVRSHTDTQYF. In DNA, the CDR3 is TGTGCCAGCAGCTTATTAGTCAGGTCCCATACAGATACGCAGTATTTT. Using reference TRBV7-2 and TRBJ2-3 for the parts outside the CDR3, the full variable domain is GAGVSQSPSNKVTEKGKDVELRCDPISGHTALYWYRQSLGQGLEFLIYFQGNSAPDKSGLPSDRFSAERTGGSVSTLTIQRTQQEDSAVYLCASSLLVRSHTDTQYFGPGTRLTVL.

This clonotype was counted ten times or more. The CDR3 is CAIPEARRGRDTQYF. CDR3 DNA sequence: TGTGCCATCCCAGAGGCTAGGAGGGGGAGAGATACGCAGTATTTT. The gene calls are TRBV10-3 and TRBJ2-3; tentatively, D is TRBD1 or TRBD2 (6 bases each). This CDR3 spans 15 amino acids. V lost 8 bases and J lost 5, with 20 bases in between. CDR1 is ENHRY and CDR2 is SYGVKD in the germline V gene.

About this clonotype itself: A read error is possible here, since a much larger clone lies one base away. The chain joins TRBV6-5 to TRBJ1-5; maybe TRBD1 (5 bases). Germline CDR1 MNHEY, CDR2 SVGAGI. The CDR3 is made up of 15 amino acids. Trimming took off 5 bases at V and 2 bases at J, with 13 bases between the two ends. CDR3 in DNA: TGTGCCAGCAGTCCCACAAGGGGTGGCAATCAGCCCCAGCATTTT. Translating gives CASSPTRGGNQPQHF.

This clonotype was counted at least ten times. The gene calls are TRBV20-1 and TRBJ2-1; 7 bases agree with TRBD1. The CDR3 consists of 12 residues. Germline loops: CDR1 DFQATT, CDR2 SNEGSKA (reference sequence). Trimming took 5 bases from V and 5 from J; bases not matched to a gene: 3. The CDR3 region has the DNA TGCAGTGCTCAAGGGGGCCACAATGAGCAGTTCTTC. Translated: CSAQGGHNEQFF.

The genes are TRBV20-1 and TRBJ1-5, with a tentative D call TRBD1 (6 bases). Between the trimmed V and J ends, which lost 2 bases and 11 bases, there was a span of 16 bases. The CDR3 runs to 13 residues. Per germline, CDR1 DFQATT and CDR2 SNEGSKA (reference sequence). Here the CDR3 reads CSARSGGQETQHF. DNA for the CDR3: TGCAGTGCTAGAAGCGGGGGCCAAGAGACCCAGCATTTT.

In its sample, this clonotype ranks as medium-sized. The chain is built from TRBV25-1 and TRBJ1-6; 9 bases align to TRBD1. Germline CDR1 and CDR2: MGHDK and SYGVNS. There are 13 residues in the CDR3. Trimming removed 6 bases from V and 8 bases from J; junction bases left unmatched: 2. The CDR3 region is CASSRTGDSPLHF. The DNA for the CDR3 is TGTGCCAGCAGCCGGACAGGGGATTCACCCCTCCACTTT.